This TCR beta chain came from a study of T cell responses to AZD1222 COVID-19 vaccine. Study conclusions and caveats: Seropositive AZD1222 recipients at baseline numbered only 6 or 7. Clonal diversity was possibly underestimated, and white British individuals and females predominated among donors. Reports indicate that nearly half of spike-specific TCRs are directed at unmutated variant regions. The repertoires were collected only after the peak T cell response.

Between the trimmed V and J ends, which lost 1 base and 6 bases, there was a span of 12 bases. The CDR3 is 14 amino acids. CDR1 and CDR2 (germline): SGHAT, FQNNGV. To note about this clone: Its target is not known.

Method: immunoSEQ multiplex PCR; TCRdb's copy keeps in-frame clones and lacks some. Of 88,000 or so clones detected, about 89% appear once; the ten largest clones hold less than 5%. Specimen: peripheral blood, collected 28 days after the second AZD1222 dose. The chain joins TRBV11-2 to TRBJ1-1, with D unresolved. This TCR was sampled from an adult who received the AZD1222 COVID-19 vaccine. In nucleotides, the CDR3 is TGTGCCAGCAGCTTAGGAGGCGGGAGGGCTGAAGCTTTCTTT. Its protein product is CASSLGGGRAEAFF. The complete variable domain, with remaining parts taken from reference TRBV11-2 and TRBJ1-1, reads EAGVAQSPRYKIIEKRQSVAFWCNPISGHATLYWYQQILGQGPKLLIQFQNNGVVDDSQLPKDRFSAERLKGVDSTLKIQPAKLEDSAVYLCASSLGGGRAEAFFGQGTRLTVV.